These T cell receptor beta chains were read from a single sample in a study of high-grade serous ovarian cancer treatment subgroups. The assay was immunoSEQ multiplex PCR, and TCRdb's table has in-frame clones only and misses some. The data contain more than 10,000 clones, 55% to 70% of them singletons. The sequencing sample was made of tumor tissue. These receptors originate from a human donor with high-grade serous ovarian cancer. Each CDR3 is given with its conserved first and last residue. Fields, in order: D gene, J gene, V gene, clone size, CDR3 length, CDR3 protein, CDR3 DNA. The D gene is left open where the match is weak. The size entry is marked missing in some rows and otherwise reads once, few, many or a size class.

NA	TRBJ2-7	TRBV18	NA	12	CASSPAGYEQYF	TGTGCCAGCTCACCAGCTGGCTACGAGCAGTACTTC
TRBD2	TRBJ2-1	TRBV4-2	NA	17	CASSHPTSGSSYNEQFF	TGTGCCAGCAGCCATCCGACTAGCGGGAGCTCCTACAATGAGCAGTTCTTC
NA	TRBJ2-7	TRBV29-1	NA	12	CSVAKSSYEQYF	TGCAGCGTTGCTAAAAGCTCCTACGAGCAGTACTTC
NA	TRBJ2-7	TRBV7-9	NA	15	CASSRQGRSSYEQYF	TGTGCCAGCAGCCGTCAGGGCCGGAGCTCCTACGAGCAGTACTTC
NA	TRBJ2-7	TRBV14	NA	17	CASSQDASRTADYEQYF	TGTGCCAGCAGCCAAGATGCCTCGCGGACAGCCGACTACGAGCAGTACTTC
NA	TRBJ1-1	TRBV7-9	NA	11	CASSRNTEAFF	TGTGCCAGCAGCCGGAACACTGAAGCTTTCTTT
NA	TRBJ2-2	TRBV4-3	NA	17	CASSQAWAGANTGELFF	TGCGCCAGCAGCCAAGCTTGGGCAGGGGCGAACACCGGGGAGCTGTTTTTT
NA	TRBJ2-5	TRBV21-1	NA	10	CASSPGAQYF	TGTGCCAGCAGCCCCGGGGCCCAGTACTTC
TRBD2	TRBJ2-7	TRBV4-3	NA	14	CASSPSGRAYEQYF	TGCGCCAGCAGCCCCAGCGGGAGGGCCTACGAGCAGTACTTC
TRBD1	TRBJ2-7	TRBV29-1	NA	13	CSVGGQGAYEQYF	TGCAGCGTTGGGGGACAGGGAGCCTACGAGCAGTACTTC
TRBD1	TRBJ1-5	TRBV6-5	NA	13	CASSWTGRQPQHF	TGTGCCAGCAGTTGGACAGGCCGGCAGCCCCAGCATTTT
TRBD1	TRBJ2-5	TRBV2	NA	11	CARDRVETQYF	TGTGCCAGAGACAGGGTAGAGACCCAGTACTTC
TRBD1	TRBJ1-2	TRBV27	NA	13	CASSFEGAGGYTF	TGTGCCAGCAGTTTTGAGGGGGCTGGTGGCTACACCTTC
NA	TRBJ1-1	TRBV15	NA	14	CATSREGVGSEAFF	TGTGCCACCAGCAGAGAGGGGGTAGGGTCTGAAGCTTTCTTT
TRBD1	TRBJ2-7	TRBV9	NA	15	CASSVDLGTGYEQYF	TGTGCCAGCAGCGTAGATCTCGGGACAGGGTACGAGCAGTACTTC
NA	TRBJ2-7	TRBV19	NA	13	CASSRAHSYEQYF	TGTGCCAGTAGTCGGGCGCACTCCTACGAGCAGTACTTC
NA	TRBJ2-7	TRBV18	NA	17	CASSQSSATRSSYEQYF	TGTGCCAGCTCACAAAGCTCGGCAACGAGGAGCTCCTACGAGCAGTACTTC
NA	TRBJ1-2	TRBV4-1	NA	16	CASSPELTGSFYGYTF	TGCGCCAGCAGCCCCGAGTTAACAGGGTCCTTCTATGGCTACACCTTC
NA	TRBJ2-5	TRBV10-3	NA	14	CASSLGSDWAPQYF	TGTGCCAGTAGTCTAGGGTCGGACTGGGCGCCCCAGTACTTC
TRBD2	TRBJ2-5	TRBV5-1	NA	17	CASRDGTSGRAVETQYF	TGCGCCAGCAGGGATGGGACTAGCGGGAGGGCGGTGGAGACCCAGTACTTC
NA	TRBJ1-6	TRBV7-9	NA	13	CASSSVGGSPLHF	TGTGCCAGCAGCTCTGTAGGGGGTTCACCCCTCCACTTT
NA	TRBJ2-1	TRBV2	medium-sized	15	CASSGDMGFDNEQFF	TGTGCCAGCAGTGGGGACATGGGGTTCGACAATGAGCAGTTCTTC